The 10 T cell receptor beta chains reported below all come from one sample, sequenced in a study of cytomegalovirus exposure and HLA in healthy donors. Assay used: immunoSEQ multiplex PCR; TCRdb lists only in-frame clones, some missing. This repertoire shows tens of thousands of clones, 85% to 95% found once; its top ten account for approximately 0.69%. Material: PBMCs. These receptors were collected from a man aged 18 to 35 in good health and CMV-seronegative.

Note on this clone: Other DNA sequences of this sample code for an identical CDR3. The chain links TRBV9 to TRBJ2-1, with TRBD2 matching 11 bases. The trim removed 1 base at V and 4 bases at J, leaving 1 base unmatched. Germline lookup yields CDR1 SGDLS and CDR2 YYNGEE. This CDR3 is built from 15 residues. CDR3 DNA sequence: TGTGCCAGCAGCGTAACTAGCGGGGGATACAATGAGCAGTTCTTC. Translating it yields CASSVTSGGYNEQFF.

The V gene is TRBV7-8, the J gene TRBJ2-1; 8 nucleotides line up with TRBD1. From germline, CDR1 is SGHVS and CDR2 FQNEAQ. With 4 bases clipped from V and 0 bases from J, the junction kept 2 bases outside the gene matches. The CDR3 length is 15 residues. CDR3 bases: TGTGCCAGCAGCTCAGACAGGGGCTCCTACAATGAGCAGTTCTTC. It translates to CASSSDRGSYNEQFF.

This chain joins TRBV6-1 and TRBJ2-4, with D maybe TRBD2 (5 bases). The V and J ends lost 0 bases and 0 bases respectively, with 15 bases between them. The CDR3 runs to 18 residues. Germline lookup yields CDR1 MNHNS and CDR2 SASEGT. The CDR3 loop is CASSEAVGPSKAKNIQYF. CDR3 sequence (DNA): TGTGCCAGCAGTGAAGCCGTGGGTCCTAGCAAAGCCAAAAACATTCAGTACTTC.

This chain connects TRBV18 to TRBJ2-6, with D maybe TRBD1 (6 bases). This CDR3 is 15 amino acids long. Germline-derived CDR1 and CDR2 are KGHSH and LQKENI. The ends were cut back, 6 bases at V and 2 bases at J, with 11 bases in the middle. CDR3 sequence: CASSDRTAGANVLTF. The CDR3 DNA is TGTGCCAGCTCGGACCGGACAGCTGGGGCCAACGTCCTGACTTTC.

This clone was counted once. The J gene is TRBJ2-5, the V gene TRBV6-5; weak D call: TRBD1 (5 bases). The CDR3 is 14 amino acids. Germline lookup yields CDR1 MNHEY and CDR2 SVGAGI. With 4 bases removed from V and 4 bases from J, the gap between germline ends came to 13 bases. The CDR3 loop is CASSSQVTGETQYF. CDR3 nucleotide sequence: TGTGCCAGCAGTTCCCAGGTCACAGGAGAGACCCAGTACTTC.

This clone occurred once. V is TRBV7-9 and J is TRBJ2-1; TRBD2 agrees at 14 bases. The V segment lost 3 bases and the J segment 6 bases; nucleotides outside the gene matches: 10. The V gene's germline CDR1 is SEHNR and CDR2 FQNEAQ (reference sequence). This CDR3 is 18 amino acids long. CDR3 amino acids: CASSFGLTSGRAGNEQFF. Here the CDR3 DNA reads TGTGCCAGCAGCTTTGGCCTGACTAGCGGGAGGGCCGGCAATGAGCAGTTCTTC.

Notes on this clone: Other DNA variants within this sample encode the same CDR3. V is TRBV6-5 and J is TRBJ1-4, with D tentatively TRBD1 (6 bases). Germline loops: CDR1 MNHEY, CDR2 SVGAGI. Trimming removed 2 bases from V and 7 bases from J, with 11 bases in between. CDR3 size: 14 residues. In DNA, the CDR3 is TGTGCCAGCAGTTACGGCAGGGGTAGTGAAAAACTGTTTTTT. Encoded protein: CASSYGRGSEKLFF.

The chain couples TRBV7-2 to TRBJ2-7; possibly TRBD1 for D (5 bases). The V end was cut by 5 bases, the J end by 6 bases, with 14 bases between. Germline CDR1 reads SGHTA; CDR2 reads FQGNSA. This CDR3 region has 13 residues. The CDR3 loop is CASSTLTAREQYF. The DNA of the CDR3 is TGTGCCAGCAGCACGCTGACAGCCCGCGAGCAGTACTTC.

This clone was counted once. The chain carries TRBV7-9 and TRBJ2-7; tentatively, D is TRBD2 (6 bases). Germline loops: CDR1 SEHNR, CDR2 FQNEAQ (reference sequence). V was clipped by 6 bases and J by 6 bases, with 18 bases between them. The length of the CDR3 is 14 residues. The CDR3 DNA reads TGTGCCAGCAGTCGAAGGGGAGAGGAGGGCGAGCAGTACTTC. As protein: CASSRRGEEGEQYF. Variable domain in full (rest from reference TRBV7-9 and TRBJ2-7): DTGVSQNPRHKITKRGQNVTFRCDPISEHNRLYWYRQTLGQGPEFLTYFQNEAQLEKSRLLSDRFSAERPKGSFSTLEIQRTEQGDSAMYLCASSRRGEEGEQYFGPGTRLTVT.

The chain's CDR3 is CASSRTGKETQYF. The CDR3 nucleotides read TGCGCCAGCAGTCGGACAGGGAAAGAGACCCAGTACTTC. The chain has TRBV10-1 and TRBJ2-5; 8 bases agree with TRBD1. J was trimmed by 3 bases and V by 5 bases; bases with no gene match: 2. Germline V lookup: CDR1 WNHNN, CDR2 SYGVQD (reference sequence). The CDR3 is 13 amino acids.